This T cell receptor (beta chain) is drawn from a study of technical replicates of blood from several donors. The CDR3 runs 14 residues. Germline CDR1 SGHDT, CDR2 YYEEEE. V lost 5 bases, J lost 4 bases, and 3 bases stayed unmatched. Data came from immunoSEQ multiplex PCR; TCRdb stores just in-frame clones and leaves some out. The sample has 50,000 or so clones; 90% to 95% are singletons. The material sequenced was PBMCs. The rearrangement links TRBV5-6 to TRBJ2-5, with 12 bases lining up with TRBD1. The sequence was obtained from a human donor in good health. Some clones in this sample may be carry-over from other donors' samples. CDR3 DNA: TGTGCCAGCAGGCGGGACAGGGGGCCAGAGACCCAGTACTTC. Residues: CASRRDRGPETQYF.